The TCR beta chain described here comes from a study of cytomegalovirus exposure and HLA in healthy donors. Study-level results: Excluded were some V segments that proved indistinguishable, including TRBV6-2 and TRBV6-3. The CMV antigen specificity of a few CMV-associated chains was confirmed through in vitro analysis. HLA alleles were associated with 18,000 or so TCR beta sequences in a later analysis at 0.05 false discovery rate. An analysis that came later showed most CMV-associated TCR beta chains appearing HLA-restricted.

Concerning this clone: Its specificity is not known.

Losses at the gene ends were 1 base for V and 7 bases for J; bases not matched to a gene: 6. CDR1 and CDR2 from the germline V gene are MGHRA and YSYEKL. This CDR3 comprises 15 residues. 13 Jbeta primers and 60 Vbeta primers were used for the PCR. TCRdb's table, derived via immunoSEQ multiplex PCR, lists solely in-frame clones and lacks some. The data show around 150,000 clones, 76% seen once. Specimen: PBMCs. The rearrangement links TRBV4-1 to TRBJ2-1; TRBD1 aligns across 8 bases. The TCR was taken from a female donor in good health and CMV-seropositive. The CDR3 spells CASSQGQGKINEQFF. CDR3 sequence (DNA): TGCGCCAGCAGCCAAGGACAGGGGAAAATTAATGAGCAGTTCTTC.